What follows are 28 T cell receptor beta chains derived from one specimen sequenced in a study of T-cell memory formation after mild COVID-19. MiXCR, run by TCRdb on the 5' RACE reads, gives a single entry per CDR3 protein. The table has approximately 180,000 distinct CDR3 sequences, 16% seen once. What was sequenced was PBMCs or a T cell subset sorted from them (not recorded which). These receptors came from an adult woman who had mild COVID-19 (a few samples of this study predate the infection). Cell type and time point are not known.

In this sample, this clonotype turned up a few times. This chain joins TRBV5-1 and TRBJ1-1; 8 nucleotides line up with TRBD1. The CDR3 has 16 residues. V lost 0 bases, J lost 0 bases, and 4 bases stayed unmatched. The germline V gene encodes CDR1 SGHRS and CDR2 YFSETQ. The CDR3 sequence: CASSLGQGFMNTEAFF. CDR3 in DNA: TGCGCCAGCAGCTTGGGACAGGGGTTTATGAACACTGAAGCTTTCTTT.

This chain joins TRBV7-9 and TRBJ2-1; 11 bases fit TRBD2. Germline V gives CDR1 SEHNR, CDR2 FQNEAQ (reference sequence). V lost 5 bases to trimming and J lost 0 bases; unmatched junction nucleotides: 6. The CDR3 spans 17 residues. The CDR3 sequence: CASSTGTSGNSYNEQFF. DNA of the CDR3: TGTGCCAGCAGCACTGGGACTAGCGGAAACTCCTACAATGAGCAGTTCTTC.

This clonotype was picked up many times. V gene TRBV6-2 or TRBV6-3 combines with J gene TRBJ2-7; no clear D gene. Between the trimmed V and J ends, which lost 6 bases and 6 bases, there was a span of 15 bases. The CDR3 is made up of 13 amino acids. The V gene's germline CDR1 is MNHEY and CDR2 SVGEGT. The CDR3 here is CASSSFATGEQYF. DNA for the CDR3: TGTGCCAGCAGCTCTTTTGCCACGGGCGAGCAGTACTTC.

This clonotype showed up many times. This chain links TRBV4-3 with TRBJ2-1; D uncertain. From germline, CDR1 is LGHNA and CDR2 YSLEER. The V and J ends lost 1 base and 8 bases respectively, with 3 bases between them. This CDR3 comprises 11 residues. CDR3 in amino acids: CASSQGDEQFF. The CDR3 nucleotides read TGCGCCAGCAGCCAAGGGGATGAGCAGTTCTTC.

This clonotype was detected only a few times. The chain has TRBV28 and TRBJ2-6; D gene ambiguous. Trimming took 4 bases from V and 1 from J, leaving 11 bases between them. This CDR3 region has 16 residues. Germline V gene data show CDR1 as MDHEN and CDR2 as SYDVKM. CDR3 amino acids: CASSSPVLSGANVLTF. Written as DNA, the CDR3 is TGTGCCAGCAGTTCTCCGGTTTTATCTGGGGCCAACGTCCTGACTTTC.

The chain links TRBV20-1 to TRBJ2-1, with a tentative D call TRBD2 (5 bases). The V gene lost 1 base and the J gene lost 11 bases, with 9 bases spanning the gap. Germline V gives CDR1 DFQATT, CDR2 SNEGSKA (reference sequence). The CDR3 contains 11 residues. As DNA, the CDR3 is TGCAGTGCTAGAGTTGGCGGGCAGCAGTTCTTC. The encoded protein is CSARVGGQQFF.

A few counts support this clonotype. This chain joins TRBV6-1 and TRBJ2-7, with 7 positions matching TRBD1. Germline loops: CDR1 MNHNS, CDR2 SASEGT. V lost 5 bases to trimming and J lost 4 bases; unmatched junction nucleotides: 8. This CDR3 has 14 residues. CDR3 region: CASSLGGQLYEQYF. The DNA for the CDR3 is TGTGCCAGCAGTCTAGGGGGACAGCTTTACGAGCAGTACTTC.

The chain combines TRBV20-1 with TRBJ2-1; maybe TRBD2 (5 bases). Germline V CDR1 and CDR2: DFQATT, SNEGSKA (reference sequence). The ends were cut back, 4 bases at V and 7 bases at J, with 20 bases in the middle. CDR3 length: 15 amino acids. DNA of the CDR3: TGCAGTGCTACCGGGAACTACCGACTTCGTAATGAGCAGTTCTTC. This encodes CSATGNYRLRNEQFF.

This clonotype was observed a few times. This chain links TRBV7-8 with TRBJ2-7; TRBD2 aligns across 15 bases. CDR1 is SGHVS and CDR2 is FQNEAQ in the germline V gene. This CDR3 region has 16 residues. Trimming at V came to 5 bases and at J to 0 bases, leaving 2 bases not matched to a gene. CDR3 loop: CASSGGLAGGSYEQYF. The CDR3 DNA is TGTGCCAGCAGCGGGGGACTAGCGGGGGGCTCCTACGAGCAGTACTTC.

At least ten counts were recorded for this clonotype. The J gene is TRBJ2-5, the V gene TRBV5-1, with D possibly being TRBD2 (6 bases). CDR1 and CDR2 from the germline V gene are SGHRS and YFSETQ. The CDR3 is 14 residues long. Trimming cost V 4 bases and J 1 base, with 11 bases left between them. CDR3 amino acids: CASSPGSGQETQYF. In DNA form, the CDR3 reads TGCGCCAGCAGCCCCGGGAGCGGCCAAGAGACCCAGTACTTC.

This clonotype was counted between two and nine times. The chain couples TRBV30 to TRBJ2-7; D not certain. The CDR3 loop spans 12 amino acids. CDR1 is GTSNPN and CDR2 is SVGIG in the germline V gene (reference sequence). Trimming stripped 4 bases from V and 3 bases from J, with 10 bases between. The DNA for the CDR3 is TGTGCCTGGACGGCACCCTTCTACGAGCAGTACTTC. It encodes CAWTAPFYEQYF. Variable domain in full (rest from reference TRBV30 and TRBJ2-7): SQTIHQWPATLVQPVGSPLSLECTVEGTSNPNLYWYRQAAGRGLQLLFYSVGIGQISSEVPQNLSASRPQDRQFILSSKKLLLSDSGFYLCAWTAPFYEQYFGPGTRLTVT.

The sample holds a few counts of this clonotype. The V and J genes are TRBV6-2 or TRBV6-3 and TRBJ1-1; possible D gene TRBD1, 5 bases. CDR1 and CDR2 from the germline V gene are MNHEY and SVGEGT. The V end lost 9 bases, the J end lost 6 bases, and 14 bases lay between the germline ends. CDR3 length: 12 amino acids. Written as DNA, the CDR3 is TGTGCCAGTGAGGGGCTCTGGGCTGAAGCTTTCTTT. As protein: CASEGLWAEAFF.

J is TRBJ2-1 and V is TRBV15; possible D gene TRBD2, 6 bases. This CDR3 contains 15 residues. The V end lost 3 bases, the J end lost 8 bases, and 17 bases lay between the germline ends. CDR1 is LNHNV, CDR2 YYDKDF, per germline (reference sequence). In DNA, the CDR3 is TGTGCCACCAGCAGGACCGGGACTCCGTTGGATGAGCAGTTCTTC. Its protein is CATSRTGTPLDEQFF.

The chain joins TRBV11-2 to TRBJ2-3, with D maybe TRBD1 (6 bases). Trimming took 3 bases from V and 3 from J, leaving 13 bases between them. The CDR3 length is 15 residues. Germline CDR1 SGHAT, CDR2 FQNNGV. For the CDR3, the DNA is TGTGCCAGCAGCTTCACCGGGACACTAACAGATACGCAGTATTTT. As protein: CASSFTGTLTDTQYF.

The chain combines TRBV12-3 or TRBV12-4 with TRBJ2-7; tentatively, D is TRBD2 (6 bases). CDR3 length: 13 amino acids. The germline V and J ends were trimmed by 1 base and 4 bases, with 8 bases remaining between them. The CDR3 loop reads CASSLVAEYEQYF. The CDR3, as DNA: TGTGCCAGCAGTTTAGTAGCGGAGTACGAGCAGTACTTC.

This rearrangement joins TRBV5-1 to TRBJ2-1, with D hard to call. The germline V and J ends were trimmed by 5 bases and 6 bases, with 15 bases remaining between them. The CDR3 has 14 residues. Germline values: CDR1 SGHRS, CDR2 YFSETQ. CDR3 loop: CASRFEPKGNEQFF. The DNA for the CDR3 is TGCGCCAGCAGATTTGAGCCCAAGGGCAATGAGCAGTTCTTC.

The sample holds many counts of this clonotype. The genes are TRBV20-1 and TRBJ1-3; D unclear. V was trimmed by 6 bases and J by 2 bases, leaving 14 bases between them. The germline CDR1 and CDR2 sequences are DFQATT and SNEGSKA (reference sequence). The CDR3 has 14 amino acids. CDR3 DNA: TGCAGTGCCGGATCTCCCTATACTGGAAACACCATATATTTT. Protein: CSAGSPYTGNTIYF.

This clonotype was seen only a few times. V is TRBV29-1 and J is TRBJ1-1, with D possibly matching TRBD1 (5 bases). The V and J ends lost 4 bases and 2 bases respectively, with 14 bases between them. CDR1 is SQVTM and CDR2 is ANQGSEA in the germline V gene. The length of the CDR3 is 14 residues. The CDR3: CSVAGAALNTEAFF. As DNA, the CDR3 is TGCAGCGTTGCTGGGGCGGCGTTAAACACTGAAGCTTTCTTT. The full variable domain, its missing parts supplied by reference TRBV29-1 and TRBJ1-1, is SAVISQKPSRDICQRGTSLTIQCQVDSQVTMMFWYRQQPGQSLTLIATANQGSEATYESGFVIDKFPISRPNLTFSTLTVSNMSPEDSSIYLCSVAGAALNTEAFFGQGTRLTVV.

CDR3 region: CASRPTDTDTQYF. CDR3 in DNA: TGTGCCAGCAGGCCGACAGACACAGATACGCAGTATTTT. The chain joins TRBV6-5 to TRBJ2-3, with TRBD1 as a possible D gene (5 bases). V shed 6 bases and J shed 2 bases, with 9 bases lying between them. The CDR3 consists of 13 residues. Germline V gene sequence: CDR1 MNHEY, CDR2 SVGAGI.

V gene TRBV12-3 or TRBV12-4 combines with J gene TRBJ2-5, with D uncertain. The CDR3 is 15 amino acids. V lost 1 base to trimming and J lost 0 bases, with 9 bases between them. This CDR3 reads CASSLGPVNQETQYF. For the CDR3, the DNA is TGTGCCAGCAGTTTAGGTCCTGTAAACCAAGAGACCCAGTACTTC.

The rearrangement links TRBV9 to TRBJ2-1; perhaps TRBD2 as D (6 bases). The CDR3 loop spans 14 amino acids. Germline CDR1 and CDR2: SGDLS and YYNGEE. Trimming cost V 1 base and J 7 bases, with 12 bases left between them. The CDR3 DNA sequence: TGTGCCAGCAGCGTAATGGGAGGAGGTAATGAGCAGTTCTTC. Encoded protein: CASSVMGGGNEQFF. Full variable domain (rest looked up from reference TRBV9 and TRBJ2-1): DSGVTQTPKHLITATGQRVTLRCSPRSGDLSVYWYQQSLDQGLQFLIQYYNGEERAKGNILERFSAQQFPDLHSELNLSSLELGDSALYFCASSVMGGGNEQFFGPGTRLTVL.

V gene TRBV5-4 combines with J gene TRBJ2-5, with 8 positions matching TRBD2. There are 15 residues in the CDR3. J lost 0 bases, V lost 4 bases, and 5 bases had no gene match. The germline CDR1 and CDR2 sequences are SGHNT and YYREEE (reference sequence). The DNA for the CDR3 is TGTGCCAGCAGCCTTACTAGCGGCAACCAAGAGACCCAGTACTTC. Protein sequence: CASSLTSGNQETQYF.

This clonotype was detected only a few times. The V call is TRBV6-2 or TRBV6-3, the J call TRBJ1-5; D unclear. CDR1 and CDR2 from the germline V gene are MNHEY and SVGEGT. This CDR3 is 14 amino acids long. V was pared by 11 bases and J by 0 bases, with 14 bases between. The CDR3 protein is CASNLGVSNQPQHF. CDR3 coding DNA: TGTGCCTCAAATCTGGGAGTTAGCAATCAGCCCCAGCATTTT.

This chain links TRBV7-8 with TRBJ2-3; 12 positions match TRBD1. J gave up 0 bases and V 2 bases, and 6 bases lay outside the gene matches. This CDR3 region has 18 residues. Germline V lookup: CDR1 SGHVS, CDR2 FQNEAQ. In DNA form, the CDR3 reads TGTGCCAGCAGCTTATACCGGGACAGGGGGCACAGCACAGATACGCAGTATTTT. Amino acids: CASSLYRDRGHSTDTQYF. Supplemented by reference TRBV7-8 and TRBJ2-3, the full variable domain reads GAGVSQSPRYKVAKRGQDVALRCDPISGHVSLFWYQQALGQGPEFLTYFQNEAQLDKSGLPSDRFFAERPEGSVSTLKIQRTQQEDSAVYLCASSLYRDRGHSTDTQYFGPGTRLTVL.

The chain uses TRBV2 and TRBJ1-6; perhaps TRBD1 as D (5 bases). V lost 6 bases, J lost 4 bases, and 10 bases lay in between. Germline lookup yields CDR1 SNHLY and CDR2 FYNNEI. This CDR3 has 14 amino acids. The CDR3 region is CASSGDFYNSPLHF. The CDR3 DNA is TGTGCCAGCAGCGGGGACTTTTATAATTCACCCCTCCACTTT.

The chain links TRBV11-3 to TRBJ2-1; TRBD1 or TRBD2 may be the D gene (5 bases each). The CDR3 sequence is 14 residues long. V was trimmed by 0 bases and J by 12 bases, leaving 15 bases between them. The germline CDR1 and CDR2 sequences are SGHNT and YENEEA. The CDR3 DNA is TGTGCCAGCAGCTTAGATCCGGGGCGCGTCGGGCAGTTCTTC. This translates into CASSLDPGRVGQFF.

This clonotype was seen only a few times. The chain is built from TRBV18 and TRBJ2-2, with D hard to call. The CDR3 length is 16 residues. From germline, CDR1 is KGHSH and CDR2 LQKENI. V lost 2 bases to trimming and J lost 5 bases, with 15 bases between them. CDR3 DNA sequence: TGTGCCAGCTCACCAGGTTGGATTCACAGTACCGGGGAGCTGTTTTTT. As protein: CASSPGWIHSTGELFF.

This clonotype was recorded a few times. This chain's CDR3 is CASSQTPGTGISDTQYF. DNA of the CDR3: TGTGCCAGCAGCCAAACTCCCGGGACAGGGATAAGTGATACGCAGTATTTT. V gene TRBV7-2 combines with J gene TRBJ2-3; 9 nucleotides line up with TRBD1. CDR1 is SGHTA, CDR2 FQGNSA, per germline. With 5 bases clipped from V and 6 bases from J, the junction kept 15 bases outside the gene matches. The CDR3 totals 17 residues.